This T cell receptor (beta chain) was retrieved from a study of patients and donors after allogeneic stem cell transplantation. The CDR3 runs 13 residues. Trimming removed 6 bases at V and 4 bases at J, with 12 bases between. Germline values: CDR1 SNHLY, CDR2 FYNNEI. TCRdb re-derived calls from the RT-PCR reads in MiXCR, one entry per CDR3 protein. The sample lists approximately 200,000 distinct CDR3 sequences, around two fifths seen once, with around 35% in the top ten. There are a few counts of this clonotype. Sequenced sample: blood, either unsorted or a sorted T cell fraction (not recorded which). The chain has TRBV2 and TRBJ1-1; possibly TRBD1 for D (5 bases). This TCR derives from a human donor who was either an allogeneic HSCT recipient or a stem cell or donor lymphocyte infusion donor (not recorded which). It is not recorded whose cells these are; they may come from a transplant donor. The DNA for the CDR3 is TGTGCCAGCAGCGAGGACACAAGCACTGAAGCTTTCTTT. It translates to CASSEDTSTEAFF.